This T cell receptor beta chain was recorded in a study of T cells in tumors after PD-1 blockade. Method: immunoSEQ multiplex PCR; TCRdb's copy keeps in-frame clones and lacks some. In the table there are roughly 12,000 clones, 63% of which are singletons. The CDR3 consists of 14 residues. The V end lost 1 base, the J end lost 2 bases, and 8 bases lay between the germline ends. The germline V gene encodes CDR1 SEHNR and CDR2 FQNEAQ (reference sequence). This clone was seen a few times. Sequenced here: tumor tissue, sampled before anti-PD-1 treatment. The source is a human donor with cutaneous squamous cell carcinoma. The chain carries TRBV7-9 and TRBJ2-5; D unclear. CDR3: CASSLVARQETQYF. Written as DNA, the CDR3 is TGTGCCAGCAGCTTAGTGGCCAGGCAAGAGACCCAGTACTTC. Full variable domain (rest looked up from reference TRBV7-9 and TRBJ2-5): DTGVSQNPRHKITKRGQNVTFRCDPISEHNRLYWYRQTLGQGPEFLTYFQNEAQLEKSRLLSDRFSAERPKGSFSTLEIQRTEQGDSAMYLCASSLVARQETQYFGPGTRLLVL.